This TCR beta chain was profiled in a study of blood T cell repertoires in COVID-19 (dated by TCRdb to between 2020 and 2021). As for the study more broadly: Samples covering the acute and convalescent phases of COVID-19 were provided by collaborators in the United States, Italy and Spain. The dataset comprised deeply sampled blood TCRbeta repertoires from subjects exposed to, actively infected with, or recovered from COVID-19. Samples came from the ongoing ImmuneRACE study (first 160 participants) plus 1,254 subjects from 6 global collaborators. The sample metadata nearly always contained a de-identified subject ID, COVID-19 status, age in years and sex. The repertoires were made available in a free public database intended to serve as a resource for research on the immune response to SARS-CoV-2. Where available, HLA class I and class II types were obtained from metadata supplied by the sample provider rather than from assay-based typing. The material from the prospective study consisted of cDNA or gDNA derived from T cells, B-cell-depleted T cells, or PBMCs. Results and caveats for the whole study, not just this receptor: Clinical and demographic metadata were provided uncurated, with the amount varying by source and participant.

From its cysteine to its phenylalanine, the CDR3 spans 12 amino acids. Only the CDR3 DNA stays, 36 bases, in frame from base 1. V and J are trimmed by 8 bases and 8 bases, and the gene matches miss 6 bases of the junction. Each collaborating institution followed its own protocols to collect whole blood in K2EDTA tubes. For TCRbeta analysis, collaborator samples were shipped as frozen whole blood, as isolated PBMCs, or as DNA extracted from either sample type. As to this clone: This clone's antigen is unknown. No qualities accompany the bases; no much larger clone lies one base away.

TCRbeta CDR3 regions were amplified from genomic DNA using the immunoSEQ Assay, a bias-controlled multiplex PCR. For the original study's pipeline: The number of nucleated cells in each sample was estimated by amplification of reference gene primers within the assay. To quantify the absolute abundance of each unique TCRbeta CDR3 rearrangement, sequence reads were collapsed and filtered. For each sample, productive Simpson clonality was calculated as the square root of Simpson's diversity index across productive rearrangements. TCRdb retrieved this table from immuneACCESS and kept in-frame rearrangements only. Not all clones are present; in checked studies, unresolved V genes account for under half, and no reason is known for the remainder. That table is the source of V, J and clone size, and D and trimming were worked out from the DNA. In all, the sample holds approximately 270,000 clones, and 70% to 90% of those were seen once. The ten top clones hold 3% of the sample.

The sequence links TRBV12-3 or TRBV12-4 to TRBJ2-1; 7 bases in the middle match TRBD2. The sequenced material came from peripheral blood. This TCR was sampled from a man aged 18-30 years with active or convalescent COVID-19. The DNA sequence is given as TGTGCCAGCGGGTGGGGGGGTGATGAGCAGTTCTTC. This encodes CASGWGGDEQFF.